What follows describes a single T cell receptor beta chain. The target of this receptor is not known. Base-call qualities are not available, and no considerably larger clone is one nucleotide away. Relative to germline, V is 2 bases shorter and J is 2 bases shorter, with 7 bases between their ends. Taken from cysteine to phenylalanine, the CDR3 has 13 residues. This entry keeps only the CDR3 DNA: 39 bases, framed from base 1. Based on the germline V gene, the CDR1 and CDR2 sequences are SGHRS and YFSETQ. Using the deep immunoSEQ assay, multiplex PCR amplified TCR CDR3 regions from genomic DNA. Genomic DNA extracted from each cell subset was distributed evenly over all wells of several immunoSEQ 96-well plates, and each plate served as one replicate. For sorted subsets, each replicate PCR was loaded with roughly 190 ng genomic DNA, equivalent to approximately 33,000 T cell genomes. The purified libraries were quantified using a Qubit 3.0 fluorometer, sized with a Bioanalyzer 2100, and then quantified again using the KAPA Library Quantification kit. Every immunoSEQ 96-well plate was sequenced on a separate single-read 150-cycle Illumina NextSeq 550 flow cell. The authors' pipeline ran thus. Because the immunoSEQ output held only junctional sequences and lacked quality scores, the filtering could not match the filtering applied to full-length reads. Sequences were annotated with PyIR, a Python wrapper for IgBLAST v1.9, using IMGT germline references to assign V/J genes and CDR3. Reads with weak V/J assignments (E-value above 1e-6), missing CDR3, stop codons, out-of-frame junctions, or ambiguous translated residues were removed. A V3J clonotype was defined by an identical inferred V gene, J gene, and CDR3 amino acid sequence. To compute the percentage overlap between repertoires, the number of shared unique clonotypes was divided by the size of the smaller repertoire. RTK rarefaction, the Chao1 estimator, and Recon v2.1 estimates of unobserved clonotypes were used to assess repertoire richness. Generation probabilities were computed with OLGA for all TCRbeta clonotypes obtained by the gDNA method from several donors. TCRdb re-hosts the immuneACCESS table, in-frame sequences only. Its copies lack some clones; in the studies checked, an unresolved V gene accounts for under half of them, and the cause for the rest is not known. That table supplies the V and J calls and clone size; D and trimming were determined from the DNA. Recorded for this sample are about 980,000 clones; over 75% of them occurred a single time. The top ten clones comprise approximately 1.5% of the sample.

The donors were healthy, HIV-negative adults who had no recently reported acute infections or vaccinations. All donors were Caucasian adults living in Nashville, Tennessee, USA. Magnetic negative selection was used to enrich CD4+ T cells, after which naive cells were positively selected on CD45RA and the negative fraction became the memory subset. Blood was obtained by leukapheresis, after which PBMCs were separated by Ficoll-Histopaque density gradient centrifugation and cryopreserved in liquid nitrogen vapor phase. Analytical flow cytometry was used to check the purity and quantity of each magnetically sorted T cell population. From each sorted fraction, genomic DNA was isolated and quantified by UV absorbance on a Nanodrop 2000c. The data stem from a study of shared clonotypes between healthy human individuals (dated by TCRdb to between 2020 and 2021). About the investigation overall: The cohort included a few men and a couple of women between 18 and 49 years of age. For each donor, three plates each were used for CD4 naive and CD4 memory, two plates were used for CD8 naive, and one plate was used for CD8 memory. To estimate repertoire size and how much clonotypes are shared between individuals, the study performed deep sequencing of blood TCR repertoires from five healthy adults. To increase sequencing depth and limit assay-specific biases, different laboratories used diverse techniques to prepare libraries and sequence TCR repertoires. Each donor's leukapheresis produced roughly between roughly 0.85 and 9 billion PBMCs. The study at large found these results: Estimated clonotype richness was generally larger for naive than for memory subsets. Higher generation probabilities were observed for clonotypes shared by all four sorted-subset donors than for non-shared clonotypes. Around 5% of naive CD4, 3.5% of naive CD8, about 2.4% of memory CD4, and 0.4% of memory CD8 clonotypes were shared across several donors. Sampling was restricted to blood, and TCR repertoires in tissues likely differ from the TCR repertoires found in blood. The small number of donors limited the genetic and exposure-history diversity represented. Pairwise subsampling led to the expectation that sequencing depth would affect the degree of clonotype sharing among donors. Incomplete sequencing was indicated by rarefaction of sorted-subset datasets, despite the large sequencing depth.

The clonotype originates from a man between 18 and 29 years old in good health. Sequencing was performed on memory CD4+ T cells sorted from blood. The sample's cell subset or site label is to be understood as: CD45RA-negative fraction. Recombination joined TRBV5-1 with TRBJ2-5; too little of a D gene remains to name it. The CDR3 amino acid sequence is: CASSFLGQETQYF. The DNA is as follows: TGCGCCAGCAGCTTTCTGGGGCAAGAGACCCAGTACTTC.